This T cell receptor (beta chain) was identified during a study of cytomegalovirus exposure and HLA in healthy donors. Notes on the study in general: TCR beta sequences numbering some 17,000 were associated with HLA alleles at 0.05 false discovery rate in a later analysis. When analyzed later, a missense DCLRE1C variant was found to be linked to TCR beta V- and J-gene trimming. Judged likely to be a sequencing artifact was a cluster of highly shared sequence variants. Near-uniform donor sequencing depth was presumed by presence/absence analyses.

Regarding this clone: The antigen remains undetermined.

Both 60 Vbeta primers and 13 Jbeta primers went into the PCR. Generated by immunoSEQ multiplex PCR, the TCRdb table keeps only in-frame clones and is missing some. The sample includes approximately 100,000 clones, roughly 76% of them seen just once. Looked up from germline, CDR1 is PRHDT and CDR2 is FYEKMQ (reference sequence). This CDR3 spans 16 amino acids. Trimming at V came to 6 bases and at J to 2 bases, leaving 9 bases not matched to a gene. The sequenced sample consisted of PBMCs. The chain combines TRBV13 with TRBJ2-2, with 7 positions matching TRBD1. This clonotype was sampled from a human donor in good health. In DNA, the CDR3 is TGTGCCAGCAGACCCGGGGACAGACCAAACACCGGGGAGCTGTTTTTT. Translated: CASRPGDRPNTGELFF.